This T cell receptor beta chain was recorded in a study of blood T cell repertoires in COVID-19. At the level of the study: The United States, Italy and Spain provided the acute and convalescent COVID-19 samples.

The Seattle patients joined while their infection was active and were tracked longitudinally afterward. Only in-frame clones appear in the TCRdb table, and some are missing; sequencing was by immunoSEQ multiplex PCR. The table shows around 300,000 clones, with about 87% occurring only once. Germline-derived CDR1 and CDR2 are SGDLS and YYNGEE. Trimming cost V 1 base and J 7 bases; bases outside gene matches: 7. The CDR3 has 16 amino acids. V is TRBV9 and J is TRBJ2-3; 12 bases line up with TRBD2. The source material was peripheral blood. This clonotype originated in a woman in her 30s with COVID-19, enrolled during active disease. The CDR3 loop is CASSVTSGGTPYTQYF. CDR3 DNA: TGTGCCAGCAGCGTAACTAGCGGGGGGACCCCGTATACGCAGTATTTT. Based on the CDR3 plus reference TRBV9 and TRBJ2-3, the full variable domain is DSGVTQTPKHLITATGQRVTLRCSPRSGDLSVYWYQQSLDQGLQFLIQYYNGEERAKGNILERFSAQQFPDLHSELNLSSLELGDSALYFCASSVTSGGTPYTQYFGPGTRLTVL.